These 25 T cell receptor beta chains originate from one sample sequenced in a study of blood T cell repertoires in COVID-19. TCRdb's table, derived via immunoSEQ multiplex PCR, lists solely in-frame clones and lacks some. The data show around 150,000 clones, with 80% to 85% seen just once and 8% to 9.5% held by the top ten. The sample taken for sequencing was peripheral blood. The receptor source for this set is a woman aged 55-69 years with active or convalescent COVID-19.

This chain links TRBV28 with TRBJ1-3, with 9 bases matching TRBD1. The ends lost 6 bases at V and 0 bases at J; junction bases unmatched: 9. Germline CDR1 reads MDHEN; CDR2 reads SYDVKM. CDR3 length equals 17 residues. Written as DNA, the CDR3 is TGTGCCAGCAGGGTGACGGGACAGGGCGGCTCTGGAAACACCATATATTTT. Its translation is CASRVTGQGGSGNTIYF.

The chain recombines TRBV3-1 (or the pseudogene TRBV3-2) with TRBJ2-5; D is unresolved. Germline loops: CDR1 LGHDT, CDR2 YNNKEL (reference sequence). CDR3 length: 14 amino acids. The V gene lost 0 bases and the J gene lost 5 bases, with 10 bases spanning the gap. CDR3 protein: CASSQDSGTETQYF. CDR3 in DNA: TGTGCCAGCAGCCAAGATTCAGGAACGGAGACCCAGTACTTC.

This chain links TRBV29-1 with TRBJ2-7; 11 nucleotides match TRBD2. The CDR3 is 14 amino acids. Germline values: CDR1 SQVTM, CDR2 ANQGSEA. The junction had 6 bases not matched to a gene; V was cut back by 2 bases and J by 6 bases. Here the CDR3 DNA reads TGCAGCGTTGAAACACTAGCGGGAGTTGGCGAGCAGTACTTC. Protein: CSVETLAGVGEQYF.

The chain couples TRBV7-8 to TRBJ1-1, with D unresolved. This CDR3 has 15 amino acids. The V gene's germline CDR1 is SGHVS and CDR2 FQNEAQ. Trimming shortened V by 0 bases and J by 4 bases, and 12 bases separated the two germline ends. The CDR3 DNA reads TGTGCCAGCAGCTTAGCGCTTGGGTCGGGCACTGAAGCTTTCTTT. Protein: CASSLALGSGTEAFF.

The V and J genes are TRBV20-1 and TRBJ2-7; D is possibly TRBD2 (5 bases). Trimming removed 3 bases from V and 5 bases from J, with 17 bases in between. Per germline, CDR1 DFQATT and CDR2 SNEGSKA (reference sequence). The CDR3 spans 14 residues. CDR3 DNA: TGCAGTGCTAGTTCTAGCCTTCTTGGGAACGAGCAGTACTTC. It is translated as CSASSSLLGNEQYF.

The count of this clone is one. V gene TRBV27 combines with J gene TRBJ2-1, with 7 bases fitting TRBD1. This CDR3 contains 15 residues. The V gene end was trimmed by 5 bases and the J gene end by 0 bases; junction bases not matched to a gene: 4. CDR1 and CDR2 (germline): MNHEY, SMNVEV (reference sequence). The CDR3 protein is CASSADRSSYNEQFF. CDR3 sequence (DNA): TGTGCCAGCAGTGCGGACAGGAGCTCCTACAATGAGCAGTTCTTC.

The chain carries TRBV14 and TRBJ1-2; 10 bases align to TRBD1. The length of the CDR3 is 14 residues. Germline-derived CDR1 and CDR2 are SGHDN and FVKESK. Trimming cost V 1 base and J 4 bases; bases outside gene matches: 0. The CDR3 protein is CASSQGQGAYGYTF. The CDR3 DNA reads as TGTGCCAGCAGCCAAGGACAGGGGGCCTATGGCTACACCTTC.

The rearrangement uses TRBV19 and TRBJ2-1; D is unresolved. There are 13 residues in the CDR3. V lost 1 base and J lost 5, with 6 bases in between. CDR1 is LNHDA, CDR2 SQIVND, per germline (reference sequence). CDR3 in DNA: TGTGCCAGTAGTATAGCAGAAAACAATGAGCAGTTCTTC. It yields the protein CASSIAENNEQFF.

In its sample, this clone was seen once. This chain uses TRBV14 with TRBJ1-1, with 10 bases fitting TRBD1. V lost 4 bases to trimming and J lost 1 base; unmatched junction nucleotides: 6. This CDR3 contains 16 residues. Germline V gene lookup returns CDR1 SGHDN and CDR2 FVKESK. The CDR3 DNA reads as TGTGCCAGCAGCCCATGGGACAGGGGTGCGAACACTGAAGCTTTCTTT. Its protein is CASSPWDRGANTEAFF. The entire variable domain, with the rest obtained from reference TRBV14 and TRBJ1-1, is as follows: EAGVTQFPSHSVIEKGQTVTLRCDPISGHDNLYWYRRVMGKEIKFLLHFVKESKQDESGMPNNRFLAERTGGTYSTLKVQPAELEDSGVYFCASSPWDRGANTEAFFGQGTRLTVV.

The chain is built from TRBV28 and TRBJ2-2; maybe TRBD2 (6 bases). This CDR3 region has 15 residues. V lost 3 bases to trimming and J lost 6 bases, with 14 bases between them. CDR1 is MDHEN, CDR2 SYDVKM, per germline. The CDR3 region has the DNA TGTGCCAGCAGTTTGGGAGGACCTTGGCCCGGGGAGCTGTTTTTT. Protein: CASSLGGPWPGELFF. Based on the CDR3 plus reference TRBV28 and TRBJ2-2, the full variable domain is DVKVTQSSRYLVKRTGEKVFLECVQDMDHENMFWYRQDPGLGLRLIYFSYDVKMKEKGDIPEGYSVSREKKERFSLILESASTNQTSMYLCASSLGGPWPGELFFGEGSRLTVL.

The V gene is TRBV6-5, the J gene TRBJ1-3; unclear D gene. This CDR3 spans 13 amino acids. The V and J ends lost 5 bases and 0 bases respectively, with 5 bases between them. Germline V gene lookup returns CDR1 MNHEY and CDR2 SVGAGI. The CDR3 protein is CASSLLSGNTIYF. The CDR3 DNA sequence: TGTGCCAGCAGTCTCCTCTCTGGAAACACCATATATTTT.

This clone was seen only once. CDR3 nucleotides: TGTGCCACCAGGGCTAGCGGGCCCCACAGTGAGCAGTTCTTC. It translates to CATRASGPHSEQFF. This rearrangement joins TRBV24-1 to TRBJ2-1; 8 bases match TRBD2. The trim removed 7 bases at V and 9 bases at J, leaving 10 bases unmatched. Germline V CDR1 and CDR2: KGHDR, SFDVKD. This CDR3 contains 14 residues.

The rearrangement links TRBV27 to TRBJ2-7; 7 bases fit TRBD2. The germline CDR1 and CDR2 sequences are MNHEY and SMNVEV (reference sequence). V shed 11 bases and J 0 bases; nucleotides not matched to a gene: 10. The CDR3 runs 14 residues. The CDR3 DNA reads TGTGCCCCAGCCCGGGGAGGGAGCTCCTACGAGCAGTACGTC. This encodes CAPARGGSSYEQYV.

The chain employs TRBV15 and TRBJ2-2, with TRBD2 matching 14 bases. The CDR3 is made up of 17 amino acids. J lost 6 bases, V lost 0 bases, and 3 bases had no gene match. Germline lookup yields CDR1 LNHNV and CDR2 YYDKDF (reference sequence). In DNA, the CDR3 is TGTGCCACCAGCAGAGATAAGACTAGCGGGAGGGCCGGGGAGCTGTTTTTT. Residues: CATSRDKTSGRAGELFF.

CDR3 residues: CASSVGSGGAFVETQYF. The CDR3 DNA is TGTGCCAGCAGCGTAGGTAGCGGGGGGGCTTTTGTAGAGACCCAGTACTTC. The rearrangement uses TRBV9 and TRBJ2-5, with 11 bases aligning to TRBD2. The CDR3 length is 17 residues. Germline loops: CDR1 SGDLS, CDR2 YYNGEE. V lost 0 bases to trimming and J lost 4 bases; unmatched junction nucleotides: 8.

This clone was picked up one time. The chain uses TRBV27 and TRBJ1-1; 7 bases match TRBD1. There are 13 residues in the CDR3. Germline lookup yields CDR1 MNHEY and CDR2 SMNVEV (reference sequence). V gave up 8 bases and J gave up 6 bases; unmatched junction bases: 9. In nucleotides, the CDR3 is TGTGCCAGCTCCGACAGGGTAGTAGCTGAAGCTTTCTTT. Protein sequence: CASSDRVVAEAFF.

The rearrangement joins TRBV2 to TRBJ2-7; 8 bases are shared with TRBD1. The CDR3 is 15 amino acids. The germline V gene encodes CDR1 SNHLY and CDR2 FYNNEI. V trimming: 5 bases; J trimming: 0 bases; junction bases outside the gene matches: 6. Written as DNA, the CDR3 is TGTGCCAGCAGTTTAAGACAGGGGAGCTCCTACGAGCAGTACTTC. This gives the protein CASSLRQGSSYEQYF.

This clone appeared a single time. The rearrangement uses TRBV13 and TRBJ2-3, with 8 bases aligning to TRBD1. Germline V gene lookup returns CDR1 PRHDT and CDR2 FYEKMQ (reference sequence). After removal of 1 base from V and 0 bases from J, the junction contained 12 bases not matched to a gene. The CDR3 runs to 19 residues. CDR3 sequence reads: CASSLEVGGDRQSTDTQYF. The CDR3 bases are TGTGCCAGCAGCTTAGAGGTGGGTGGGGACAGGCAGAGCACAGATACGCAGTATTTT.

This clone was seen once. V gene TRBV18 combines with J gene TRBJ2-2; D is perhaps TRBD2 (5 bases). Germline V CDR1 and CDR2: KGHSH, LQKENI. CDR3 length equals 15 residues. The ends were cut back, 5 bases at V and 2 bases at J, with 12 bases in the middle. CDR3 bases: TGTGCCAGCTCATCAAGGACTTCAAACACCGGGGAGCTGTTTTTT. Translating gives CASSSRTSNTGELFF.

J is TRBJ1-2 and V is TRBV23-1, with 8 bases that match TRBD1. TRBV23-1 is classed as an ORF, of uncertain function. After removal of 0 bases from V and 5 bases from J, the junction contained 8 bases not matched to a gene. CDR3 size: 16 residues. This chain's CDR3 is CASSQSKDREGYGYTF. CDR3 in DNA: TGCGCCAGCAGTCAATCAAAGGACAGGGAGGGGTATGGCTACACCTTC.

The rearrangement uses TRBV18 and TRBJ2-2; 7 nucleotides agree with TRBD1. Germline CDR1 and CDR2: KGHSH and LQKENI. Trimming took 3 bases from V and 0 from J; bases not matched to a gene: 4. The CDR3 has 16 amino acids. The CDR3 sequence: CASSPGQVSNTGELFF. Here the CDR3 DNA reads TGTGCCAGCTCACCTGGACAGGTCTCGAACACCGGGGAGCTGTTTTTT.

The chain has TRBV7-2 and TRBJ2-5; D remains unclear. V dropped 5 bases and J dropped 4 bases, with 8 bases sitting between them. Per germline, CDR1 SGHTA and CDR2 FQGNSA. This CDR3 contains 12 residues. The CDR3 DNA sequence: TGTGCCAGCAGCCTCGCGGCAGAGACCCAGTACTTC. Translation gives CASSLAAETQYF.

This chain connects TRBV28 to TRBJ1-1, with D perhaps matching TRBD1 (5 bases). The CDR3 totals 14 residues. V dropped 5 bases and J dropped 2 bases, with 12 bases sitting between them. The germline V gene encodes CDR1 MDHEN and CDR2 SYDVKM. DNA of the CDR3: TGTGCCAGCAGTCTAATTCAGGGAAACACTGAAGCTTTCTTT. Translation gives CASSLIQGNTEAFF.

This clone was detected once. The chain employs TRBV28 and TRBJ2-1, with a tentative D call TRBD1 (7 bases). From germline, CDR1 is MDHEN and CDR2 SYDVKM. The CDR3 contains 15 residues. Deletions cut 5 bases from V and 4 bases from J, with 15 bases between. The CDR3 DNA reads as TGTGCCAGCAGTGTCAGGGGGGCTACGTACAATGAGCAGTTCTTC. It is translated as CASSVRGATYNEQFF.

The chain uses TRBV5-1 and TRBJ2-3, with D possibly being TRBD2 (6 bases). The CDR3 contains 15 residues. V lost 0 bases to trimming and J lost 6 bases, with 14 bases between them. Per the germline V gene, CDR1 is SGHRS and CDR2 is YFSETQ. The CDR3 DNA is TGCGCCAGCAGCTTGGCCGGGACTCCCTCGGATACGCAGTATTTT. Translating gives CASSLAGTPSDTQYF. The entire variable domain, with the rest obtained from reference TRBV5-1 and TRBJ2-3, is as follows: KAGVTQTPRYLIKTRGQQVTLSCSPISGHRSVSWYQQTPGQGLQFLFEYFSETQRNKGNFPGRFSGRQFSNSRSEMNVSTLELGDSALYLCASSLAGTPSDTQYFGPGTRLTVL.